What follows are 7 T cell receptor beta chains derived from one specimen sequenced in a study of control samples from healthy donors and cancer patients. Profiled with immunoSEQ multiplex PCR; TCRdb holds only in-frame clones, not every one. The repertoire holds about 230,000 clones, with about four fifths as singletons. Sequencing used PBMCs. The receptor set was obtained from a woman aged 55-69 years with lung cancer.

This clone was counted only a few times. V and J are TRBV7-3 and TRBJ2-3; 11 bases fit TRBD2. V shed 3 bases and J 3 bases; nucleotides not matched to a gene: 5. This CDR3 region has 16 residues. Germline values: CDR1 SGHTA, CDR2 FQGTGA. CDR3 protein: CASSFQGLAGTDTQYF. The CDR3 DNA reads TGTGCCAGCAGCTTCCAAGGACTAGCGGGTACAGATACGCAGTATTTT.

This clone was counted only a few times. The chain employs TRBV19 and TRBJ2-5; TRBD1 aligns across 8 bases. The CDR3 spans 13 residues. With V trimmed by 3 bases and J by 5 bases, 2 bases remained unmatched. Per germline, CDR1 LNHDA and CDR2 SQIVND (reference sequence). This CDR3 is CASSITGGETQYF. Here the CDR3 DNA reads TGTGCCAGTAGTATCACAGGGGGGGAGACCCAGTACTTC.

On this clone itself: One end of the junction is discordant with germline, which a read error may explain. This chain connects TRBV7-7 to TRBJ1-5; D is ambiguous. Germline V lookup: CDR1 SSHAT, CDR2 FNYEAQ (reference sequence). This CDR3 comprises 13 residues. The CDR3 region has the DNA TGTGCTAGCAGCAAGGACAGCAATCAGCCCCAGCATTTT. This gives the protein CASSKDSNQPQHF.

The V gene is TRBV5-3, the J gene TRBJ1-2, with D perhaps TRBD1 (5 bases). TRBV5-3 counts as an open reading frame of uncertain function. The CDR3 runs 14 residues. V shed 1 base and J shed 6 bases, with 13 bases lying between them. The CDR3 reads CARSLSRGKDGYTF. CDR3 DNA sequence: TGTGCCAGAAGCTTGTCACGGGGGAAGGATGGCTACACCTTC.

The V and J genes are TRBV3-1 (or the pseudogene TRBV3-2) and TRBJ2-2, with TRBD2 matching 8 bases. J gave up 8 bases and V 4 bases, and 3 bases lay outside the gene matches. There are 13 residues in the CDR3. CDR1 and CDR2 from the germline V gene are LGHDT and YNNKEL (reference sequence). Here the CDR3 reads CASSRTSSGELFF. The CDR3 DNA reads as TGTGCCAGCAGCCGGACTAGCTCGGGGGAGCTGTTTTTT.

This clone was seen once. The chain is built from TRBV4-1 and TRBJ1-1; weak D call: TRBD1 (5 bases). Germline-derived CDR1 and CDR2 are MGHRA and YSYEKL. This CDR3 region has 17 residues. Trimming left V 5 bases short and J 6 bases short, with 25 bases between. CDR3 sequence reads: CASSGSFPRANFAEAFF. The CDR3 nucleotides read TGCGCCAGCAGCGGAAGTTTCCCCAGGGCCAATTTCGCTGAAGCTTTCTTT.

The chain couples TRBV19 to TRBJ2-3; D remains ambiguous. Trimming took off 5 bases at V and 4 bases at J, with 10 bases between the two ends. The germline V gene has CDR1 LNHDA and CDR2 SQIVND (reference sequence). The CDR3 runs to 13 residues. For the CDR3, the DNA is TGTGCCAGTAGTCGTTCTAGAGCAGATACGCAGTATTTT. Translated, it gives CASSRSRADTQYF.